Below are 27 T cell receptor beta chains sequenced from a single sample in a study of human T cells and chemical hapten exposure. Time point specified: pre-sensitization, week 0. Regarding treatment: therapeutic diphenylcyclopropenone sensitization with weekly scalp DPC. TCRdb reprocessed the RACE reads with MiXCR, giving one entry per CDR3 protein. This repertoire shows around 180,000 distinct CDR3 sequences, around 30% found once; its top ten account for roughly 3%. The material was whole blood, obtained in connection with sensitization to the hapten diphenylcyclopropenone (DPC). The source is a woman aged 25-40 years with alopecia areata. Some clones in this sample may be carry-over from other donors' samples.

J is TRBJ2-1 and V is TRBV11-2; 8 bases are a match to TRBD2. The ends lost 5 bases at V and 4 bases at J; junction bases unmatched: 13. The CDR3 covers 17 residues. Germline V CDR1 and CDR2: SGHAT, FQNNGV. CDR3 sequence: CASSPRGGASGYNEQFF. The CDR3 DNA reads as TGTGCCAGCAGCCCTCGAGGGGGGGCTAGCGGGTACAATGAGCAGTTCTTC. Full variable domain (rest looked up from reference TRBV11-2 and TRBJ2-1): EAGVAQSPRYKIIEKRQSVAFWCNPISGHATLYWYQQILGQGPKLLIQFQNNGVVDDSQLPKDRFSAERLKGVDSTLKIQPAKLEDSAVYLCASSPRGGASGYNEQFFGPGTRLTVL.

This clonotype has a handful of counts. The V gene is TRBV28, the J gene TRBJ2-7; D could derive from TRBD1 or TRBD2 (5 bases each). The CDR3 runs to 15 residues. Germline loops: CDR1 MDHEN, CDR2 SYDVKM. V was shortened by 7 bases and J by 4 bases, with 20 bases between the two germline ends. CDR3 DNA sequence: TGTGCCAGCACCGGGGCAGTGGTTAACAAGTACGAGCAGTACTTC. It codes for CASTGAVVNKYEQYF.

J is TRBJ2-2 and V is TRBV29-1, with D maybe TRBD2 (5 bases). The germline gives CDR1 SQVTM, CDR2 ANQGSEA. The CDR3 runs 13 residues. V was cut by 5 bases and J by 5 bases, with 12 bases left in between. Written as DNA, the CDR3 is TGCAGCGTTAAGCCGGGGTGGACCGGGGAGCTGTTTTTT. It encodes CSVKPGWTGELFF.

There are a few counts of this clonotype. The chain couples TRBV28 to TRBJ2-2; 9 nucleotides align to TRBD2. The germline gives CDR1 MDHEN, CDR2 SYDVKM. V shed 4 bases and J 5 bases; nucleotides not matched to a gene: 8. The CDR3 is 16 amino acids. The CDR3 nucleotides read TGTGCCAGCAGTTCGGTAGCGGGGGTCCTAACCGGGGAGCTGTTTTTT. Amino acid sequence: CASSSVAGVLTGELFF.

This clonotype was counted only a few times. DNA for the CDR3: TGTGCCAGCAGCATTGCAGATACGCAGTATTTT. This translates into CASSIADTQYF. The rearrangement links TRBV2 to TRBJ2-3; no clear D gene. The CDR3 spans 11 residues. V dropped 6 bases and J dropped 4 bases, with 5 bases sitting between them. Germline V gene data show CDR1 as SNHLY and CDR2 as FYNNEI. The complete variable domain, with remaining parts taken from reference TRBV2 and TRBJ2-3, reads EPEVTQTPSHQVTQMGQEVILRCVPISNHLYFYWYRQILGQKVEFLVSFYNNEISEKSEIFDDQFSVERPDGSNFTLKIRSTKLEDSAMYFCASSIADTQYFGPGTRLTVL.

This sequence joins TRBV24-1 and TRBJ2-1; 9 bases align to TRBD1. The CDR3 spans 15 residues. Unmatched junction bases numbered 6, after V lost 3 bases and J lost 7 bases. Germline V gives CDR1 KGHDR, CDR2 SFDVKD. The CDR3 nucleotides are TGTGCCACCAGTGATCTGGGACAGGGAGGAAATGAGCAGTTCTTC. This gives the protein CATSDLGQGGNEQFF.

A few counts support this clonotype. V usage is TRBV7-9 and J usage is TRBJ2-5; D uncertain. With 0 bases removed from V and 1 base from J, the gap between germline ends came to 6 bases. There are 14 residues in the CDR3. The germline V gene has CDR1 SEHNR and CDR2 FQNEAQ (reference sequence). The DNA of the CDR3 is TGTGCCAGCAGCTTAGCTGGGTTCCAAGAGACCCAGTACTTC. It yields the protein CASSLAGFQETQYF. Full variable domain (outside the CDR3, taken from reference TRBV7-9 and TRBJ2-5): DTGVSQNPRHKITKRGQNVTFRCDPISEHNRLYWYRQTLGQGPEFLTYFQNEAQLEKSRLLSDRFSAERPKGSFSTLEIQRTEQGDSAMYLCASSLAGFQETQYFGPGTRLLVL.

The gene calls are TRBV10-3 and TRBJ2-5; the D call may be TRBD1 or TRBD2 (7 bases each). V was clipped by 0 bases and J by 9 bases, with 20 bases between them. This CDR3 contains 16 residues. Per the germline V gene, CDR1 is ENHRY and CDR2 is SYGVKD. CDR3 coding DNA: TGTGCCATCAGTGAGTCCGTCGGGGGGCCCACAGGGGCCCAGTACTTC. Its protein product is CAISESVGGPTGAQYF.

The rearrangement uses TRBV4-3 and TRBJ2-5; a weak D match, TRBD2 (6 bases). This CDR3 comprises 18 residues. The germline CDR1 and CDR2 sequences are LGHNA and YSLEER. The ends were cut back, 1 base at V and 4 bases at J, with 22 bases in the middle. The CDR3 is CASSQAIGGAPPGETQYF. CDR3 DNA: TGCGCCAGCAGCCAAGCAATAGGAGGGGCCCCTCCGGGAGAGACCCAGTACTTC.

The V call is TRBV7-9, the J call TRBJ2-1; TRBD1 agrees at 9 bases. Per germline, CDR1 SEHNR and CDR2 FQNEAQ (reference sequence). V trimming: 5 bases; J trimming: 9 bases; junction bases outside the gene matches: 14. The CDR3 has 16 residues. CDR3 sequence: CASSRTLGQGISEQFF. The CDR3 DNA reads as TGTGCCAGCAGCAGGACACTGGGACAGGGTATCAGTGAGCAGTTCTTC.

The V call is TRBV6-5, the J call TRBJ2-3; 10 nucleotides agree with TRBD2. The CDR3 covers 15 residues. The trim removed 10 bases at V and 5 bases at J, leaving 12 bases unmatched. Germline CDR1 is MNHEY and CDR2 is SVGAGI. The CDR3 bases are TGTGCCACCACTCGGAGCGGGGGGGCCGGAGATACGCAGTATTTT. This gives the protein CATTRSGGAGDTQYF.

This sequence joins TRBV2 and TRBJ2-5; 7 nucleotides line up with TRBD2. With V trimmed by 6 bases and J by 5 bases, 6 bases remained unmatched. CDR1 SNHLY and CDR2 FYNNEI come from the germline V gene. The CDR3 extends over 13 amino acids. The chain's CDR3 is CASSQLAEETQYF. DNA of the CDR3: TGTGCCAGCAGCCAGCTAGCGGAGGAGACCCAGTACTTC.

This clonotype was observed a handful of times. This chain links TRBV5-1 with TRBJ2-3; D may be TRBD1 (6 bases). Trimming pared 4 bases from V and 2 bases from J, leaving 20 bases between. The germline CDR1 and CDR2 sequences are SGHRS and YFSETQ. This CDR3 is built from 17 residues. Here the CDR3 reads CASSLRSRDKPTDTQYF. Written as DNA, the CDR3 is TGCGCCAGCAGCCTCCGAAGCCGGGACAAACCCACAGATACGCAGTATTTT.

The rearrangement joins TRBV16 to TRBJ1-4, with D uncertain. The CDR3 is made up of 13 amino acids. V shed 6 bases and J shed 8 bases, with 13 bases lying between them. CDR1 KGHSY and CDR2 FQNENV come from the germline V gene. CDR3 sequence (DNA): TGTGCCAGCAGGGCAGAAGGCGGGGAAAAACTGTTTTTT. This translates into CASRAEGGEKLFF. Based on the CDR3 plus reference TRBV16 and TRBJ1-4, the full variable domain is GEEVAQTPKHLVRGEGQKAKLYCAPIKGHSYVFWYQQVLKNEFKFLISFQNENVFDETGMPKERFSAKCLPNSPCSLEIQATKLEDSAVYFCASRAEGGEKLFFGSGTQLSVL.

The V call is TRBV7-9, the J call TRBJ2-1; the match to TRBD2 covers 10 bases. Germline-derived CDR1 and CDR2 are SEHNR and FQNEAQ (reference sequence). The CDR3 consists of 17 residues. The V gene end was trimmed by 4 bases and the J gene end by 0 bases; junction bases not matched to a gene: 6. CDR3 DNA: TGTGCCAGCAGCTCAGAGCCTAGCGGGAGCTCCTACAATGAGCAGTTCTTC. Translation: CASSSEPSGSSYNEQFF.

CDR3 nucleotide sequence: TGTGCCAGCAAGACTAGCGGGGGTTCTAGCTCCTACAATGAGCAGTTCTTC. It is translated as CASKTSGGSSSYNEQFF. V usage is TRBV6-2 or TRBV6-3 and J usage is TRBJ2-1, with TRBD2 identical over 12 bases. J lost 0 bases, V lost 7 bases, and 7 bases had no gene match. Looked up from germline, CDR1 is MNHEY and CDR2 is SVGEGT. The CDR3 is made up of 17 amino acids.

This chain joins TRBV28 and TRBJ2-1; weak D call: TRBD1 (5 bases). This CDR3 has 14 residues. Germline V CDR1 and CDR2: MDHEN, SYDVKM. Between the trimmed V and J ends, which lost 9 bases and 1 base, there was a span of 13 bases. Here the CDR3 reads CASQGYGSYNEQFF. Written as DNA, the CDR3 is TGTGCCAGTCAGGGTTACGGTTCCTACAATGAGCAGTTCTTC.

V is TRBV7-9 and J is TRBJ1-6, with D tentatively TRBD1 (6 bases). The V gene's germline CDR1 is SEHNR and CDR2 FQNEAQ (reference sequence). This CDR3 is 15 amino acids long. V was clipped by 2 bases and J by 7 bases, with 12 bases between them. CDR3 amino acids: CASSLSAGTNSPLHF. Written as DNA, the CDR3 is TGTGCCAGCAGCTTATCGGCAGGGACAAATTCACCCCTCCACTTT.

This chain connects TRBV20-1 to TRBJ2-5; D may be TRBD1 or TRBD2 (5 bases each). There are 16 residues in the CDR3. Germline CDR1 DFQATT, CDR2 SNEGSKA (reference sequence). Trimming stripped 3 bases from V and 1 base from J, with 18 bases between. CDR3 loop: CSASPSERGPQETQYF. CDR3 coding DNA: TGCAGTGCTAGTCCCTCGGAAAGGGGACCCCAAGAGACCCAGTACTTC.

This sequence joins TRBV20-1 and TRBJ2-1, with 14 nucleotides matching TRBD2. Germline values: CDR1 DFQATT, CDR2 SNEGSKA (reference sequence). The CDR3 length is 16 residues. The V gene end was trimmed by 0 bases and the J gene end by 9 bases; junction bases not matched to a gene: 7. CDR3 in DNA: TGCAGTGCTAGAGAGCCGGGACTAGCGGGGGTTACTGAGCAGTTCTTC. This gives the protein CSAREPGLAGVTEQFF.

This clonotype showed up just a few times. The CDR3 DNA is TGTGCCAGCAGCGTTACCCGCACTGAAGCTTTCTTT. Translated, it gives CASSVTRTEAFF. The chain has TRBV5-6 and TRBJ1-1; D unresolved. Germline V gene data show CDR1 as SGHDT and CDR2 as YYEEEE. The CDR3 extends over 12 amino acids. V was cut by 4 bases and J by 4 bases, with 8 bases left in between. The complete variable domain, with remaining parts taken from reference TRBV5-6 and TRBJ1-1, reads DAGVTQSPTHLIKTRGQQVTLRCSPKSGHDTVSWYQQALGQGPQFIFQYYEEEERQRGNFPDRFSGHQFPNYSSELNVNALLLGDSALYLCASSVTRTEAFFGQGTRLTVV.

The gene calls are TRBV5-6 and TRBJ2-3, with D perhaps given as TRBD1 or TRBD2 (5 bases each). This CDR3 has 16 amino acids. Germline loops: CDR1 SGHDT, CDR2 YYEEEE. Trimming took off 2 bases at V and 3 bases at J, with 16 bases between the two ends. DNA for the CDR3: TGTGCCAGCAGCTTCGGGGCCCTCTTAAAAACAGATACGCAGTATTTT. This codes for CASSFGALLKTDTQYF.

This sequence joins TRBV25-1 and TRBJ2-2; a weak D match, TRBD1 (5 bases). From germline, CDR1 is MGHDK and CDR2 SYGVNS. CDR3 length equals 15 residues. Trimming shortened V by 3 bases and J by 3 bases, and 11 bases separated the two germline ends. The CDR3 loop reads CASSEGQGHTGELFF. CDR3 DNA: TGTGCCAGCAGTGAGGGCCAGGGTCACACCGGGGAGCTGTTTTTT. Full variable domain (rest looked up from reference TRBV25-1 and TRBJ2-2): EADIYQTPRYLVIGTGKKITLECSQTMGHDKMYWYQQDPGMELHLIHYSYGVNSTEKGDLSSESTVSRIRTEHFPLTLESARPSHTSQYLCASSEGQGHTGELFFGEGSRLTVL.

The chain links TRBV28 to TRBJ2-7; 8 positions agree with TRBD1. The CDR3 extends over 14 amino acids. Germline CDR1 reads MDHEN; CDR2 reads SYDVKM. Trimming cost V 8 bases and J 12 bases; bases outside gene matches: 18. The CDR3 protein is CASEISYGTGPRYF. The CDR3 DNA sequence: TGTGCCAGCGAAATTTCTTACGGGACAGGACCCCGGTACTTC.

The rearrangement links TRBV7-2 to TRBJ1-1; D is unresolved. This CDR3 has 15 residues. Germline lookup yields CDR1 SGHTA and CDR2 FQGNSA. Trimming took 1 base from V and 10 from J, leaving 19 bases between them. CDR3 sequence: CASSLGNTLGYRAFF. CDR3 in DNA: TGTGCCAGCAGCTTAGGAAACACCTTGGGATACCGAGCTTTCTTT.

This clonotype occurred a few times. The chain links TRBV3-1 to TRBJ2-1, with 12 bases matching TRBD2. The V segment lost 0 bases and the J segment 0 bases; nucleotides outside the gene matches: 9. Germline lookup yields CDR1 LGHDT and CDR2 YNNKEL (reference sequence). This CDR3 is built from 20 residues. The CDR3 DNA is TGTGCCAGCAGCCAAGATCATCTAGCGGGAGGGCCTGGCTCCTACAATGAGCAGTTCTTC. Translated: CASSQDHLAGGPGSYNEQFF.

This clonotype occurred many times. The chain employs TRBV29-1 and TRBJ1-1, with unresolved D. The CDR3 sequence is 14 residues long. The germline V gene has CDR1 SQVTM and CDR2 ANQGSEA. V was cut by 3 bases and J by 7 bases, with 18 bases left in between. The CDR3 DNA reads as TGCAGCGTTGAGGGAGGTATGGAGGGCAGTGAAGCTTTCTTT. This gives the protein CSVEGGMEGSEAFF. The full variable domain, in which reference TRBV29-1 and TRBJ1-1 provide the parts outside the CDR3, is SAVISQKPSRDICQRGTSLTIQCQVDSQVTMMFWYRQQPGQSLTLIATANQGSEATYESGFVIDKFPISRPNLTFSTLTVSNMSPEDSSIYLCSVEGGMEGSEAFFGQGTRLTVV.